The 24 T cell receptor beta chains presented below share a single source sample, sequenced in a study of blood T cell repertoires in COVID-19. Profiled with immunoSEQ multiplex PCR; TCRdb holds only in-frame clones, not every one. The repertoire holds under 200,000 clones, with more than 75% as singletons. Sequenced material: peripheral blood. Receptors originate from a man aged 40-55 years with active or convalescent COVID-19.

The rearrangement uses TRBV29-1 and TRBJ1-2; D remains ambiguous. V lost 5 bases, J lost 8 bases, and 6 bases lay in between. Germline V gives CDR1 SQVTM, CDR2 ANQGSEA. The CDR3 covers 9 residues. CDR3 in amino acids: CSVTGGYTF. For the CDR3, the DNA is TGCAGCGTTACGGGGGGCTACACCTTC.

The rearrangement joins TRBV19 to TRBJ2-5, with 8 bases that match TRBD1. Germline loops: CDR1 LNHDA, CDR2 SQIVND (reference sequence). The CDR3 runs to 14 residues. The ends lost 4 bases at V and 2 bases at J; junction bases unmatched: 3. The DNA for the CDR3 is TGTGCCAGTAGTAGAGGACAGGGACAAGAGACCCAGTACTTC. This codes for CASSRGQGQETQYF.

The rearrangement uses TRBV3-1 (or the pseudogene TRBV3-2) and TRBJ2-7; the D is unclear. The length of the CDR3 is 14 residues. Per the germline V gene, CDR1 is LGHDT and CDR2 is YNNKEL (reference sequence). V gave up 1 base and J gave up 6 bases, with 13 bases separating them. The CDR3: CASSQAPRSREQYF. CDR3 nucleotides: TGTGCCAGCAGCCAAGCCCCGCGGTCCCGCGAGCAGTACTTC.

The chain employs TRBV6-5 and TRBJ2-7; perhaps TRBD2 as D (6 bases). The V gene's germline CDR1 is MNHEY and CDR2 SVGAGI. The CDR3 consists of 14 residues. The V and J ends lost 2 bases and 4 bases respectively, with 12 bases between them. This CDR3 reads CASSYPGREYEQYF. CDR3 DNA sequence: TGTGCCAGCAGTTACCCAGGACGGGAGTACGAGCAGTACTTC.

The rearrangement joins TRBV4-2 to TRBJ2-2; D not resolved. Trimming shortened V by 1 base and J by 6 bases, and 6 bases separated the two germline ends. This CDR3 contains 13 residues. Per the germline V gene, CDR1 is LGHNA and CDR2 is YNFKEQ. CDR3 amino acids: CASSQAQAGELFF. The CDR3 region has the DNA TGTGCCAGCAGCCAAGCCCAGGCCGGGGAGCTGTTTTTT.

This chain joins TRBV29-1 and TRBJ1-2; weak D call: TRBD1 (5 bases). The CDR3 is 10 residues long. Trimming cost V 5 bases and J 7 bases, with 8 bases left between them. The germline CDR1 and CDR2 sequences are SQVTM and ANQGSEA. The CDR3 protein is CSVWGVGYTF. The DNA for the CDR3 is TGCAGCGTTTGGGGGGTTGGCTACACCTTC. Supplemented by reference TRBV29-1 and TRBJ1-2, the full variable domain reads SAVISQKPSRDICQRGTSLTIQCQVDSQVTMMFWYRQQPGQSLTLIATANQGSEATYESGFVIDKFPISRPNLTFSTLTVSNMSPEDSSIYLCSVWGVGYTFGSGTRLTVV.

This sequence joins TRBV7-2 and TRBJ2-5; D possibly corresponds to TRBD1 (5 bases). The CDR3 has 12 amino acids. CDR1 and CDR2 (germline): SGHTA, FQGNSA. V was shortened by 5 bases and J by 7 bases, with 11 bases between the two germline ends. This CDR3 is CASSISQGTQYF. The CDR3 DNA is TGTGCCAGCAGCATTAGCCAGGGGACCCAGTACTTC.

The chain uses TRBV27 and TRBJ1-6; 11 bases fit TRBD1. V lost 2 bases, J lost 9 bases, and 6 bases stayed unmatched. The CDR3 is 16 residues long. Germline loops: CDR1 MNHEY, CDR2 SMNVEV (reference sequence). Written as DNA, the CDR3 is TGTGCCAGCAGTTTACCCGGGACAGGGGGGATTTCACCCCTCCACTTT. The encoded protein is CASSLPGTGGISPLHF.

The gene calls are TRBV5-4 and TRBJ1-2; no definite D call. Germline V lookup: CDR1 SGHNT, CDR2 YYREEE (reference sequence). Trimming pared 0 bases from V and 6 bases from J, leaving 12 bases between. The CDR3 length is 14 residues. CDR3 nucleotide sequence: TGTGCCAGCAGCTTGGTGGGAGGGCACCATGGCTACACCTTC. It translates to CASSLVGGHHGYTF.

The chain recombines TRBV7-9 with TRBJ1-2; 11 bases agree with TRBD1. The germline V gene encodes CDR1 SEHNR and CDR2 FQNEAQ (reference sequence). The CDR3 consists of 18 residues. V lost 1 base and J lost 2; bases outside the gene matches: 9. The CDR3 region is CASSLGRGQGELNYGYTF. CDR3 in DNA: TGTGCCAGCAGCTTAGGGAGGGGACAGGGGGAGCTAAACTATGGCTACACCTTC. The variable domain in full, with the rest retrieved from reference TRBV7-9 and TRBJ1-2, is DTGVSQNPRHKITKRGQNVTFRCDPISEHNRLYWYRQTLGQGPEFLTYFQNEAQLEKSRLLSDRFSAERPKGSFSTLEIQRTEQGDSAMYLCASSLGRGQGELNYGYTFGSGTRLTVV.

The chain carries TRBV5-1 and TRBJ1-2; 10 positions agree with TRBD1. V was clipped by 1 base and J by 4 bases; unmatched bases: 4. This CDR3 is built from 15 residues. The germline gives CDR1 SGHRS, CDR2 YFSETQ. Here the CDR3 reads CASSLTTGGSYGYTF. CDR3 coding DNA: TGCGCCAGCAGCTTGACGACAGGGGGCAGCTATGGCTACACCTTC.

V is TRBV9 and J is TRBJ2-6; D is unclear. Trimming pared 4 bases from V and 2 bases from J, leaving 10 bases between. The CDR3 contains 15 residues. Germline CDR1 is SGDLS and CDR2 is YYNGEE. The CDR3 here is CASSLEYAGANVLTF. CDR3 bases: TGTGCCAGCAGCTTAGAATATGCTGGGGCCAACGTCCTGACTTTC. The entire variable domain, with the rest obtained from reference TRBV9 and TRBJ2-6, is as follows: DSGVTQTPKHLITATGQRVTLRCSPRSGDLSVYWYQQSLDQGLQFLIQYYNGEERAKGNILERFSAQQFPDLHSELNLSSLELGDSALYFCASSLEYAGANVLTFGAGSRLTVL.

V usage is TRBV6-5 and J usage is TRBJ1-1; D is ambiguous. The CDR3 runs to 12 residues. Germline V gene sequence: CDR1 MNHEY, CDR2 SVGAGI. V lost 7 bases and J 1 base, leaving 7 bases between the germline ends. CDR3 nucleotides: TGTGCCAGCATTCTAGCGAACACTGAAGCTTTCTTT. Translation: CASILANTEAFF.

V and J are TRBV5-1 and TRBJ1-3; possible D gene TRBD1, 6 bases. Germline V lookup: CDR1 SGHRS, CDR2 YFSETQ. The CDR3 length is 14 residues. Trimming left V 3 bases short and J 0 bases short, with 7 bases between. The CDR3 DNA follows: TGCGCCAGCAGCTCGGACAGCTCTGGAAACACCATATATTTT. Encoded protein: CASSSDSSGNTIYF.

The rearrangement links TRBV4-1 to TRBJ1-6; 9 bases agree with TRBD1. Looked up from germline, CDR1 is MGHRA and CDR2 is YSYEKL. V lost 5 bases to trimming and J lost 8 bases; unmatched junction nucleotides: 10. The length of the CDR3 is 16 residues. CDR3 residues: CASSSGQGRIYSPLHF. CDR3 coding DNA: TGCGCCAGCAGCTCAGGACAGGGGAGAATCTATTCACCCCTCCACTTT.

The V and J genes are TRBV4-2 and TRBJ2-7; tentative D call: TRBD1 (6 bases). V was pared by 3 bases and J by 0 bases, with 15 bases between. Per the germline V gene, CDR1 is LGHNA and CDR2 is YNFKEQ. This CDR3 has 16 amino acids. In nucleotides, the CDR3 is TGTGCCAGCAGCCATGAAGGGGGTGGGAGCTCCTACGAGCAGTACTTC. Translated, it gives CASSHEGGGSSYEQYF.

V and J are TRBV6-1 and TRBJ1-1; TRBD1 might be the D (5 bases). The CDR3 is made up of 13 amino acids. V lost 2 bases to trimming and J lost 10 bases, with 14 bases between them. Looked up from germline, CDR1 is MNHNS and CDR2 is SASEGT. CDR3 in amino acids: CASSEKIGVPAFF. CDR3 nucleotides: TGTGCCAGCAGTGAAAAGATAGGGGTTCCAGCTTTCTTT.

The CDR3 bases are TGTGCCAGCAGTGGGACAGGGGCCTCCCCAAACTATGGCTACACCTTC. Its translation is CASSGTGASPNYGYTF. The chain joins TRBV6-1 to TRBJ1-2; 9 nucleotides align to TRBD1. Germline V gene lookup returns CDR1 MNHNS and CDR2 SASEGT. V shed 4 bases and J 2 bases; nucleotides not matched to a gene: 8. This CDR3 comprises 16 residues.

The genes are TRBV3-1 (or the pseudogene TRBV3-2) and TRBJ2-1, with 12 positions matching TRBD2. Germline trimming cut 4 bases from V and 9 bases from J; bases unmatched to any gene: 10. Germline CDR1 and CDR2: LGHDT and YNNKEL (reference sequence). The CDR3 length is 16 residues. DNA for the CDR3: TGTGCCAGCAGCCCCCCGACTAGCGGGGGAGGTGGTGAGCAGTTCTTC. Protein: CASSPPTSGGGGEQFF.

CDR3 residues: CASSLAVGPLTETQYF. CDR3 coding DNA: TGTGCCAGCAGCTTAGCGGTGGGCCCCCTTACAGAGACCCAGTACTTC. This sequence joins TRBV7-9 and TRBJ2-5; D uncertain. V was trimmed by 0 bases and J by 4 bases, leaving 15 bases between them. The germline CDR1 and CDR2 sequences are SEHNR and FQNEAQ (reference sequence). This CDR3 region has 16 residues.

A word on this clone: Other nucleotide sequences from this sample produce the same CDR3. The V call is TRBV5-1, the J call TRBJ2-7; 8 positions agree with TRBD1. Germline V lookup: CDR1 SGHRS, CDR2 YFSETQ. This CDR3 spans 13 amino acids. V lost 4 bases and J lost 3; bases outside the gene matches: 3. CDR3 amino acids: CASSPDRVYEQYF. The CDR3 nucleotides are TGCGCCAGCAGCCCGGACAGGGTCTACGAGCAGTACTTC.

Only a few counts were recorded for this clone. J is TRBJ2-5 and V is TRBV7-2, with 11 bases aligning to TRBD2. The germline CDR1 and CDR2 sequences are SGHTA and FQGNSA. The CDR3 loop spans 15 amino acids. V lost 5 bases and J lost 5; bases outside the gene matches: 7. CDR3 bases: TGTGCCAGCAGCCCCGTTAGCGGGGGGGCTGAGACCCAGTACTTC. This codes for CASSPVSGGAETQYF.

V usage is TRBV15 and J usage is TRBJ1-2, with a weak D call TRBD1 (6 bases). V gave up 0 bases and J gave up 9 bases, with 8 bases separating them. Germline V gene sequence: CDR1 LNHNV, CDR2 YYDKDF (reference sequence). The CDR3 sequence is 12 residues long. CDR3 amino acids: CATSRDRGRYTF. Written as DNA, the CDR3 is TGTGCCACCAGCAGAGACAGGGGACGCTACACCTTC. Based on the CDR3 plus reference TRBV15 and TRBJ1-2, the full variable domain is DAMVIQNPRYQVTQFGKPVTLSCSQTLNHNVMYWYQQKSSQAPKLLFHYYDKDFNNEADTPDNFQSRRPNTSFCFLDIRSPGLGDTAMYLCATSRDRGRYTFGSGTRLTVV.

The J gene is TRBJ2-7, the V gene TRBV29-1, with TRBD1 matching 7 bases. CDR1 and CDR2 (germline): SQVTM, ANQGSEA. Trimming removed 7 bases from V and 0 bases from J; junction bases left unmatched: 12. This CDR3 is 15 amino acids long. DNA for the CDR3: TGCAGCGCAAAAGAGGGGACAGCCACCTCCTACGAGCAGTACTTC. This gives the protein CSAKEGTATSYEQYF.